This T cell receptor beta chain is from a study of cytomegalovirus exposure and HLA in healthy donors. Study observations and caveats: In a later analysis, a missense DCLRE1C variant was linked to TCR beta V- and J-gene trimming.

This clone appeared once. What it binds is unknown. The PCR contained 60 Vbeta and 13 Jbeta primers. Clones were sequenced by immunoSEQ multiplex PCR, and TCRdb holds only the in-frame ones, with some missing. Among about 160,000 clones listed, around four fifths were seen once. This clonotype originated in a man aged 45 to 65 in good health and CMV-seropositive. Sequencing was carried out using PBMCs.

For the CDR3, the DNA is TGCGCCAGCAGTTGGGACAGACCCTACGAGCAGTACTTC. Translated, it gives CASSWDRPYEQYF. V usage is TRBV5-1 and J usage is TRBJ2-7; 7 nucleotides line up with TRBD1. The CDR3 has 13 residues. J was trimmed by 2 bases and V by 5 bases; bases with no gene match: 4. In germline, CDR1 is SGHRS, CDR2 YFSETQ.